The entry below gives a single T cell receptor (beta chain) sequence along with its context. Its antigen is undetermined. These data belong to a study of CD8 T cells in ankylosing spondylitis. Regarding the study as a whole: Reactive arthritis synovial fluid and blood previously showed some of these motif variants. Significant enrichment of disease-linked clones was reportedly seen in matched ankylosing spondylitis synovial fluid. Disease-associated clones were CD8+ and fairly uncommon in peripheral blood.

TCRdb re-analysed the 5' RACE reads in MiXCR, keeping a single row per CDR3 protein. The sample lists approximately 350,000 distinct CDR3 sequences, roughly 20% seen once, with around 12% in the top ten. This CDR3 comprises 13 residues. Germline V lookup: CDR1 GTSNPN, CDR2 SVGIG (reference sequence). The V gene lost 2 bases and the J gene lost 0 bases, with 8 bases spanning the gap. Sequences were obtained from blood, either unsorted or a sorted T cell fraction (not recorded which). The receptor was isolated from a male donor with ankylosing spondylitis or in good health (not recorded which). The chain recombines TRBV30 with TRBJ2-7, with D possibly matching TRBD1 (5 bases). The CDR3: CAWSQGDSYEQYF. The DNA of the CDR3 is TGTGCCTGGAGTCAGGGCGACTCCTACGAGCAGTACTTC.